This record looks at one T cell receptor (beta chain) sequence and its context. Clones were read by immunoSEQ multiplex PCR, and TCRdb kept only the in-frame ones, dropping some. There are 150,000 to 200,000 clones in the sample; just under 95% occur only once, and more than 0.85% lies in the top ten. The data belong to a study of T cell responses to AZD1222 COVID-19 vaccine. This specimen consisted of peripheral blood, obtained 28 days after the second dose of the MenACWY control vaccine. The origin of this receptor is an adult who received the MenACWY meningococcal vaccine as a control.

Here the CDR3 reads CASSLDVSLPTEAFF. CDR3 DNA sequence: TGCGCCAGCAGCTTGGATGTTTCTCTCCCCACTGAAGCTTTCTTT. This rearrangement joins TRBV5-1 to TRBJ1-1; unclear D gene. The CDR3 spans 15 residues. The germline V gene has CDR1 SGHRS and CDR2 YFSETQ. Between the trimmed V and J ends, which lost 0 bases and 4 bases, there was a span of 13 bases. Full variable domain (missing parts from reference TRBV5-1 and TRBJ1-1): KAGVTQTPRYLIKTRGQQVTLSCSPISGHRSVSWYQQTPGQGLQFLFEYFSETQRNKGNFPGRFSGRQFSNSRSEMNVSTLELGDSALYLCASSLDVSLPTEAFFGQGTRLTVV.